The entry below describes one TCR beta chain. The germline V gene has CDR1 SGHAT and CDR2 FQNNGV. This CDR3 region has 14 residues. The ends were cut back, 4 bases at V and 8 bases at J, with 12 bases in the middle. Original methodology: Amplification from reference gene primers served as the basis for estimated nucleated cell counts. Repertoires were generated with immunoSEQ multiplex PCR, while TCRdb's copy carries only in-frame clones and drops some. That table furnishes V, J and clone size, whereas the DNA furnished D and trimming. Among 150,000 to 200,000 clones, around nine tenths were seen once, and the ten largest hold roughly an eighth. The data belong to a study of blood T cell repertoires in COVID-19. Study as a whole: Collection of acute and convalescent COVID-19 samples took place in the United States, Italy and Spain. Sample material is recorded as cDNA or gDNA derived from T cells, B-cell-depleted T cells, or PBMCs.

Followed longitudinally, the Seattle patients had been enrolled during active infection. The TCR was taken from a woman between 65 and 79 years old with COVID-19, enrolled during active disease. V gene TRBV11-2 combines with J gene TRBJ1-6, with D perhaps matching TRBD1 (5 bases). The sequenced material came from peripheral blood. The CDR3 loop is CASSSGGGHSPLHF. In nucleotides, the CDR3 is TGTGCCAGCAGCTCCGGGGGGGGTCATTCACCCCTCCACTTT.